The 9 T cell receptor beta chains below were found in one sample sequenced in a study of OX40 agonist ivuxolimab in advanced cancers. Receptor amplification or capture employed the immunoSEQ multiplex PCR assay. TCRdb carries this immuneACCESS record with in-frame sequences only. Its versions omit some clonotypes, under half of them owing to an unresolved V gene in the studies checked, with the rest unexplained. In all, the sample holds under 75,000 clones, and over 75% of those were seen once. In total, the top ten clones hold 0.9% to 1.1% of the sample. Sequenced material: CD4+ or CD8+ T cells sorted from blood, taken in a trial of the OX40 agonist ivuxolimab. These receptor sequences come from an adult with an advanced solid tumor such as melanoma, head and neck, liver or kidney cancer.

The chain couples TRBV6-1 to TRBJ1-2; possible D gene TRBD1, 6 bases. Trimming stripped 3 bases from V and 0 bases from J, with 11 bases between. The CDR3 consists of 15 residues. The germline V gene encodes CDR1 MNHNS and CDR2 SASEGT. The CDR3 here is CASSDRGLANYGYTF. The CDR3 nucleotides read TGTGCCAGCAGTGACAGGGGCCTAGCTAACTATGGCTACACCTTC.

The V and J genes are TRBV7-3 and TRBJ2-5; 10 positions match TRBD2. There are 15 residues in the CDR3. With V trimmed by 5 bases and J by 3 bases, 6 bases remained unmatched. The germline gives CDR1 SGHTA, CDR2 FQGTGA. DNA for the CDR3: TGTGCCAGCAGCCCCCTAGGACTAGCGGAAGAGACCCAGTACTTC. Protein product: CASSPLGLAEETQYF.

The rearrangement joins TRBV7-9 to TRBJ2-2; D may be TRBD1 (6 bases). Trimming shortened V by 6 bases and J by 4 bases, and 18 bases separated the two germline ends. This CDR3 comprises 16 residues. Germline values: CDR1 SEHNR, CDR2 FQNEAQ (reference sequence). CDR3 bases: TGTGCCAGCAGTCCCTACAGGGATATTATCACCGGGGAGCTGTTTTTT. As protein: CASSPYRDIITGELFF.

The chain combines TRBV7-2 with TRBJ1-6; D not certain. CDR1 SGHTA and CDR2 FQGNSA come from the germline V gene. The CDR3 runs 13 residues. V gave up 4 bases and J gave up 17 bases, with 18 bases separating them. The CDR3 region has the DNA TGTGCCAGCAGCTACCTAGTGACCGGGCTTATCCACTTT. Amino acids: CASSYLVTGLIHF.

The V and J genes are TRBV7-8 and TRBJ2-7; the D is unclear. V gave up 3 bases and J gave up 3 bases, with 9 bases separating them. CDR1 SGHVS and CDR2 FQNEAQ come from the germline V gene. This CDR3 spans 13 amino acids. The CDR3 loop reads CASSFDIYYEQYF. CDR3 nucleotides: TGTGCCAGCAGCTTTGACATTTACTACGAGCAGTACTTC.

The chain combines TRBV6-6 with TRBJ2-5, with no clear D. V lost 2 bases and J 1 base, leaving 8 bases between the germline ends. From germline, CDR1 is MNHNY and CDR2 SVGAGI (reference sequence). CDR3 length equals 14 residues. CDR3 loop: CASSYGQIQETQYF. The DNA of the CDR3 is TGTGCCAGCAGTTACGGGCAAATCCAAGAGACCCAGTACTTC.

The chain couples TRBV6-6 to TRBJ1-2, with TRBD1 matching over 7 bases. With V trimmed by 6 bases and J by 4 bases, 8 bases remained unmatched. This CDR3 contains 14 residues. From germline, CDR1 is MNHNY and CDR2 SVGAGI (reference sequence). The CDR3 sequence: CASSPTGKLYGYTF. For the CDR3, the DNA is TGTGCCAGCAGCCCGACAGGGAAGCTCTATGGCTACACCTTC.

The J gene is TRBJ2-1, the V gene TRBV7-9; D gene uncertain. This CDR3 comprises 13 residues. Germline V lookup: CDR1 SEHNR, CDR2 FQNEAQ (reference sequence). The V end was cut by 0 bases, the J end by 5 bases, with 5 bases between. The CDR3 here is CASSLAFDNEQFF. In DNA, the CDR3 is TGTGCCAGCAGCTTAGCTTTTGACAATGAGCAGTTCTTC.

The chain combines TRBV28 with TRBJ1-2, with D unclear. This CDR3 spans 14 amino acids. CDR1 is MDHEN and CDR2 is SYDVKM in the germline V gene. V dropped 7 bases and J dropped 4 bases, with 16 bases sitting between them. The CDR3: CASKGGSSIYGYTF. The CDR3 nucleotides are TGTGCCAGCAAAGGAGGGTCCTCCATCTATGGCTACACCTTC.